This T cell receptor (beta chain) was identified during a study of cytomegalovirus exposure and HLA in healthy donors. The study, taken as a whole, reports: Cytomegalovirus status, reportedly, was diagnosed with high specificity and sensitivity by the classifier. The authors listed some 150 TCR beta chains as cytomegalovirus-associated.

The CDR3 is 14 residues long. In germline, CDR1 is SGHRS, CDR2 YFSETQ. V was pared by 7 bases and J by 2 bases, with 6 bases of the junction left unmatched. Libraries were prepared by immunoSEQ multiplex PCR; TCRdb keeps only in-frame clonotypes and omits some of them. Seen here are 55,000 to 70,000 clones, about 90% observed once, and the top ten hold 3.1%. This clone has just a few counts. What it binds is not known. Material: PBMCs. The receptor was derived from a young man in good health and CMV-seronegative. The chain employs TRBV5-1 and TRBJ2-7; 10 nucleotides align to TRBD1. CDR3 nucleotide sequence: TGCGCCAGCCGTGGACAGGGGGGGGCCTACGAGCAGTACTTC. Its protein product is CASRGQGGAYEQYF.